This TCR beta chain was captured by sequencing in a study of T cell responses to AZD1222 COVID-19 vaccine. Study-wide points: At 160-218 and 743-854, vaccine-associated CD4 TCRs were dominant, and they spanned spike. No repertoire was sampled before or during the peak T cell response, only after it. Just six AZD1222 recipients were seropositive at baseline. It should be noted that donors were predominantly white British and more often female, and clonal diversity was possibly underestimated.

The CDR3 length is 12 residues. V lost 0 bases and J lost 5, with 7 bases in between. Germline loops: CDR1 GTSNPN, CDR2 SVGIG (reference sequence). Notes on this clone: What it recognizes is unknown.

Some clones are missing from TCRdb's copy, which holds only in-frame ones; the method was immunoSEQ multiplex PCR. The repertoire holds some 120,000 clones, with over 75% as singletons. The chain combines TRBV30 with TRBJ2-5; no reliable D call. The material was peripheral blood, obtained on day 0 of AZD1222 vaccination. The sequence came from an adult in good health. The chain's CDR3 is CAWSVESETQYF. Written as DNA, the CDR3 is TGTGCCTGGAGTGTGGAATCTGAGACCCAGTACTTC.